This T cell receptor (beta chain) was profiled in a study of blood T cell repertoires in COVID-19. The wider study: From the United States, Italy and Spain came samples of acute and convalescent COVID-19. T cells, B-cell-depleted T cells, or PBMCs supplied cDNA or gDNA.

Original handling: Nucleated cell number was recorded as an estimate derived from reference gene primer amplification. Measured with immunoSEQ multiplex PCR; TCRdb has only the in-frame clones, and not every one. D and trimming come from the DNA, and the V and J calls and clone size come from that table. The sample records approximately 60,000 clones, less than 85% being singletons. The CDR3 runs to 14 residues. Germline V lookup: CDR1 GTSNPN, CDR2 SVGIG (reference sequence). The V gene lost 3 bases and the J gene lost 2 bases, with 12 bases spanning the gap. The sample comprised peripheral blood. The chain uses TRBV30 and TRBJ2-3; a weak D match, TRBD1 (6 bases). This TCR derives from a man aged 55-75 years with acute or convalescent COVID-19. In DNA, the CDR3 is TGTGCCTGGAGCCTTAACAGGGACACAGATACGCAGTATTTT. Encoded protein: CAWSLNRDTDTQYF. The full variable domain, rest sourced from reference TRBV30 and TRBJ2-3, is SQTIHQWPATLVQPVGSPLSLECTVEGTSNPNLYWYRQAAGRGLQLLFYSVGIGQISSEVPQNLSASRPQDRQFILSSKKLLLSDSGFYLCAWSLNRDTDTQYFGPGTRLTVL.